This TCR beta chain was obtained from a study of T cell changes during pregnancy in multiple sclerosis (dated by TCRdb to the late 2010s). Looking at the study overall: Changes in the T cell repertoire over the course of pregnancy were examined in this study in women with multiple sclerosis.

The library was produced with the immunoSEQ multiplex PCR assay. The table comes from immuneACCESS by way of TCRdb, which keeps in-frame sequences with V and J called. Part of the clones is missing from these tables; in studies checked, under half for an unresolved V gene and the rest for unknown reasons. The sample table records about 47,000 clones; 80% to 90% of these occur just once. Of the sample, 6.5% to 8.5% falls within the top ten clones. To note about this clone: The antigen it recognizes is unknown. The record has no base qualities; no much larger clone is one base away.

The CDR3 has 15 amino acids, counting the end cysteine and phenylalanine. The read is trimmed to its CDR3 DNA, 45 bases read in frame from base 1. Trimmed from V: 0 bases; trimmed from J: 1 base; junction bases lacking a gene match: 2. Sequences SGHNT (CDR1) and YYREEE (CDR2) are obtained from the germline V gene (reference sequence). The TCR sequence derives from a female donor with multiple sclerosis, enrolled in a pregnancy study. The sample was CD8+ T cells from peripheral blood mononuclear cells, taken in the second trimester of pregnancy. The chain is encoded by TRBV5-4 joined to TRBJ2-7; a stretch of 9 junction bases matches TRBD2. The CDR3 region: CASSLESGGSYEQYF. The nucleotide sequence reads TGTGCCAGCAGCTTGGAAAGCGGGGGGTCCTACGAGCAGTACTTC.